A selection of T cell receptor beta chains follows, all from one sample in a study of cytomegalovirus exposure and HLA in healthy donors. Sequencing was performed with immunoSEQ multiplex PCR; in TCRdb, only in-frame clones are kept and a portion is missing. This table holds roughly 120,000 clones, roughly four fifths found once. What was sequenced was PBMCs. These receptors were obtained from a woman between 55 and 75 years old in good health and CMV-seropositive. The CDR3 runs from the conserved cysteine through the conserved F or W. A D gene is named only where the DNA matches it firmly. Size is omitted from some rows. Given values are once, few, many or a class for expanded clones.

d_call: TRBD1
clone_size: once
j_call: TRBJ2-7
v_call: TRBV6-1
cdr3_aa: CASSVLRDRGQREQYF
cdr3_nt: TGTGCCAGCAGTGTGCTCCGGGACAGGGGGCAAAGGGAGCAGTACTTC

d_call: -
clone_size: -
j_call: TRBJ1-4
v_call: TRBV7-2
cdr3_aa: CASRRGPSVTNEKLFF
cdr3_nt: TGTGCCAGCAGGCGGGGACCGAGCGTAACTAATGAAAAACTGTTTTTT

d_call: -
clone_size: -
j_call: TRBJ1-5
v_call: TRBV5-1
cdr3_aa: CASSLGGEHQPQHF
cdr3_nt: TGCGCCAGCAGCTTGGGAGGCGAACACCAGCCCCAGCATTTT

d_call: -
clone_size: -
j_call: TRBJ1-1
v_call: TRBV7-8
cdr3_aa: CASSLGRGAEAFF
cdr3_nt: TGTGCCAGCAGCTTAGGCAGGGGCGCTGAAGCTTTCTTT

d_call: TRBD1
clone_size: -
j_call: TRBJ1-5
v_call: TRBV28
cdr3_aa: CASSSGPWDSHDSNQPQHF
cdr3_nt: TGTGCCAGCAGTTCTGGCCCTTGGGACAGCCACGATAGCAATCAGCCCCAGCATTTT

d_call: TRBD1
clone_size: -
j_call: TRBJ1-6
v_call: TRBV5-4
cdr3_aa: CASSLWGQGLSPLHF
cdr3_nt: TGTGCCAGCAGCTTGTGGGGACAGGGTTTGTCACCCCTCCACTTT

d_call: -
clone_size: -
j_call: TRBJ2-7
v_call: TRBV7-8
cdr3_aa: CASSPILRVSSYEQYF
cdr3_nt: TGTGCCAGCAGCCCCATTCTCCGGGTCTCCTCCTACGAGCAGTACTTC

d_call: TRBD1
clone_size: once
j_call: TRBJ2-7
v_call: TRBV10-3
cdr3_aa: CAIGGTGTSYEQYF
cdr3_nt: TGTGCCATCGGGGGGACAGGCACCTCCTACGAGCAGTACTTC

d_call: -
clone_size: -
j_call: TRBJ1-1
v_call: TRBV2
cdr3_aa: CASSQGPRASAFF
cdr3_nt: TGTGCCAGCAGCCAGGGTCCCCGCGCGTCAGCTTTCTTT

d_call: TRBD1
clone_size: once
j_call: TRBJ1-3
v_call: TRBV10-3
cdr3_aa: CAISESTRGPGNTIYF
cdr3_nt: TGTGCCATCAGTGAGTCTACCAGGGGGCCTGGAAACACCATATATTTT

d_call: TRBD2
clone_size: few
j_call: TRBJ2-1
v_call: TRBV10-3
cdr3_aa: CAIRGRLAGDLEQFF
cdr3_nt: TGTGCCATCAGAGGAAGACTAGCGGGAGATCTTGAGCAGTTCTTC

d_call: -
clone_size: -
j_call: TRBJ2-4
v_call: TRBV4-1
cdr3_aa: CASSQGAAKNIQYF
cdr3_nt: TGCGCCAGCAGCCAAGGAGCGGCCAAAAACATTCAGTACTTC

d_call: TRBD2
clone_size: -
j_call: TRBJ2-1
v_call: TRBV7-2
cdr3_aa: CASSLFRTSGVEQFF
cdr3_nt: TGTGCCAGCAGCTTATTTCGAACTAGCGGTGTGGAGCAGTTCTTC

d_call: -
clone_size: few
j_call: TRBJ1-4
v_call: TRBV10-2
cdr3_aa: CASSGRGGNEKLFF
cdr3_nt: TGCGCCAGCAGTGGGAGGGGGGGTAATGAAAAACTGTTTTTT

d_call: -
clone_size: few
j_call: TRBJ1-2
v_call: TRBV6-5
cdr3_aa: CASSYVASNNYGYTF
cdr3_nt: TGTGCCAGCAGTTATGTGGCAAGTAATAACTATGGCTACACCTTC

d_call: TRBD1
clone_size: -
j_call: TRBJ1-2
v_call: TRBV5-1
cdr3_aa: CASSRGQVESYGYTF
cdr3_nt: TGCGCCAGCAGCCGTGGACAGGTTGAAAGCTATGGCTACACCTTC

d_call: -
clone_size: -
j_call: TRBJ1-2
v_call: TRBV19
cdr3_aa: CASKASPRMNGYTF
cdr3_nt: TGTGCCAGTAAAGCTAGCCCCCGTATGAATGGCTACACCTTC

d_call: TRBD1
clone_size: once
j_call: TRBJ1-6
v_call: TRBV7-2
cdr3_aa: CASSFRGKVTPLHF
cdr3_nt: TGTGCCAGCAGCTTCAGGGGGAAGGTTACACCCCTCCACTTT

d_call: -
clone_size: once
j_call: TRBJ2-1
v_call: TRBV5-4
cdr3_aa: CASSPRQGYNEQFF
cdr3_nt: TGTGCCAGCAGCCCCCGGCAGGGCTACAATGAGCAGTTCTTC

d_call: -
clone_size: -
j_call: TRBJ1-6
v_call: TRBV11-2
cdr3_aa: CASSFGQTYNSPLHF
cdr3_nt: TGTGCCAGCAGCTTTGGGCAGACCTATAATTCACCCCTCCACTTT

d_call: TRBD2
clone_size: -
j_call: TRBJ2-7
v_call: TRBV4-2
cdr3_aa: CASSQDEREGTEQYF
cdr3_nt: TGTGCCAGCAGCCAAGATGAGCGGGAGGGGACCGAGCAGTACTTC

d_call: -
clone_size: -
j_call: TRBJ1-3
v_call: TRBV7-8
cdr3_aa: CASSFSGSGNTIYF
cdr3_nt: TGTGCCAGCAGCTTTTCGGGCTCTGGAAACACCATATATTTT

d_call: -
clone_size: -
j_call: TRBJ2-2
v_call: TRBV6-1
cdr3_aa: CASGRERTGELFF
cdr3_nt: TGTGCCAGCGGCAGGGAAAGGACCGGGGAGCTGTTTTTT

d_call: -
clone_size: -
j_call: TRBJ2-5
v_call: TRBV21-1
cdr3_aa: CASSSSTTKRPDIFAAGTQYF
cdr3_nt: -

d_call: TRBD1
clone_size: -
j_call: TRBJ1-2
v_call: TRBV4-3
cdr3_aa: CASSQDLVAGGNYGYTF
cdr3_nt: TGCGCCAGCAGCCAAGATTTAGTGGCAGGGGGCAACTATGGCTACACCTTC

d_call: TRBD1
clone_size: -
j_call: TRBJ2-5
v_call: TRBV6-6
cdr3_aa: CASTLDRVEETQYF
cdr3_nt: TGTGCCAGCACCCTAGACAGGGTTGAAGAGACCCAGTACTTC

d_call: -
clone_size: -
j_call: TRBJ1-1
v_call: TRBV14
cdr3_aa: CASSQIPGQGNTEAFF
cdr3_nt: TGTGCCAGCAGCCAAATCCCTGGGCAGGGGAACACTGAAGCTTTCTTT

d_call: -
clone_size: once
j_call: TRBJ2-5
v_call: TRBV13
cdr3_aa: CASSFFGYSQETQYF
cdr3_nt: TGTGCCAGCAGCTTTTTTGGTTACAGCCAAGAGACCCAGTACTTC

d_call: -
clone_size: -
j_call: TRBJ1-2
v_call: TRBV5-8
cdr3_aa: CASSGFSGGYTF
cdr3_nt: TGTGCCAGTTCGGGATTTTCCGGAGGCTACACCTTC

d_call: -
clone_size: once
j_call: TRBJ2-5
v_call: TRBV29-1
cdr3_aa: CSVEDHSLQETQYF
cdr3_nt: TGCAGCGTTGAAGATCACAGTCTTCAAGAGACCCAGTACTTC

d_call: TRBD2
clone_size: -
j_call: TRBJ2-7
v_call: TRBV6-1
cdr3_aa: CASSELAGAYEQYF
cdr3_nt: TGTGCCAGCAGCGAATTAGCGGGGGCCTACGAGCAGTACTTC

d_call: -
clone_size: -
j_call: TRBJ1-1
v_call: TRBV5-4
cdr3_aa: CASSLGGKNTEAFF
cdr3_nt: TGTGCCAGCAGCTTGGGAGGAAAGAACACTGAAGCTTTCTTT

d_call: -
clone_size: -
j_call: TRBJ1-4
v_call: TRBV15
cdr3_aa: CATSRAVLNEKLFF
cdr3_nt: TGTGCCACCAGCAGGGCGGTCTTGAATGAAAAACTGTTTTTT

d_call: TRBD2
clone_size: -
j_call: TRBJ2-7
v_call: TRBV7-2
cdr3_aa: CASSIVPLGLAGYEQYF
cdr3_nt: TGTGCCAGCAGCATAGTTCCCCTCGGGCTAGCGGGATACGAGCAGTACTTC

d_call: -
clone_size: few
j_call: TRBJ1-2
v_call: TRBV28
cdr3_aa: CASSFTGVGYTF
cdr3_nt: TGTGCCAGCAGTTTCACTGGAGTTGGCTACACCTTC

d_call: TRBD2
clone_size: -
j_call: TRBJ2-1
v_call: TRBV5-4
cdr3_aa: CASRLAGGLSQGSYNEQFF
cdr3_nt: TGTGCCAGCCGACTAGCGGGAGGTTTGAGCCAGGGCTCCTACAATGAGCAGTTCTTC

d_call: -
clone_size: -
j_call: TRBJ2-3
v_call: TRBV9
cdr3_aa: CASSVEHRTDTQYF
cdr3_nt: TGTGCCAGCAGCGTAGAGCACCGCACAGATACGCAGTATTTT

d_call: TRBD2
clone_size: -
j_call: TRBJ2-7
v_call: TRBV5-4
cdr3_aa: CASSLNGLAGGRQNEQYF
cdr3_nt: TGTGCCAGCAGCTTAAATGGACTAGCGGGAGGGCGTCAGAACGAGCAGTACTTC

d_call: TRBD2
clone_size: -
j_call: TRBJ2-7
v_call: TRBV18
cdr3_aa: CASSPRREGPSGEQYF
cdr3_nt: TGTGCCAGCTCACCGAGGCGGGAGGGGCCTAGCGGCGAGCAGTACTTC

d_call: TRBD1
clone_size: few
j_call: TRBJ1-2
v_call: TRBV10-3
cdr3_aa: CATRGQGTSNGYTF
cdr3_nt: TGTGCCACCCGAGGACAGGGCACTTCCAATGGCTACACCTTC

d_call: -
clone_size: -
j_call: TRBJ1-2
v_call: TRBV6-6
cdr3_aa: CASRREIIRSYGYTF
cdr3_nt: TGTGCCAGCAGACGGGAGATCATACGGAGCTATGGCTACACCTTC